This record concerns one TCR beta chain sequence. What it recognizes is unknown. V was shortened by 6 bases and J by 4 bases, with 10 bases between the two germline ends. This CDR3 has 13 amino acids. The record originates from a study of T cells in Graves' hyperthyroidism and ophthalmopathy. Overall study results and limits: The model forecast ophthalmopathy, anticipating it by a median approximately 6 months before onset. Also found in blood were most expanded thyroid clonotypes above 0.001.

RNA transcripts provided the source from which TCR beta CDR3 regions were amplified. Using the HTBI primer set, a first-round RT-PCR was run on the TCR CDR3. From the multiplex PCR reads, TCRdb called clonotypes with MiXCR, one entry per CDR3 protein. This table holds just over 550,000 distinct CDR3 sequences, roughly 46% found once. This chain connects TRBV12-3 or TRBV12-4 to TRBJ1-5, with D unresolved. The sequence derives from a woman aged 18-29 years with Graves' hyperthyroidism. The sample taken for sequencing was peripheral blood or thyroid tissue (not recorded which). The CDR3 region has the DNA TGTGCCAGCAGCCAAGAGGTGAATCAGCCCCAGCATTTT. The encoded protein is CASSQEVNQPQHF.